The rows below give T cell receptor beta chains drawn from one sample of a study of blood T cell repertoires in COVID-19. Measured with immunoSEQ multiplex PCR; TCRdb has only the in-frame clones, and not every one. The sample contains 150,000 or so clones, around 85% of which appear only once. The sequenced material came from peripheral blood. The receptors originated from a woman in her 40s with active or convalescent COVID-19. The conserved cysteine and the conserved F or W are not part of the CDR3 here.

cdr3_aa	v_call	j_call
ASSYSANYGYT	TRBV28	TRBJ1-2
ASRYATSGAYNEQF	TRBV19	TRBJ2-1
ASSVAAGGQETQY	TRBV9	TRBJ2-5
ASSLGGGITYSNQPQH	TRBV5-1	TRBJ1-5
ATSRDRAGLNEKLF	TRBV15	TRBJ1-4
ASSARQVRYSNQPQH	TRBV19	TRBJ1-5
ATSDRDRGGGYT	TRBV24-1	TRBJ1-2
ASSWAGGSQPQH	TRBV28	TRBJ1-5
ASSYSRGGYT	TRBV6-6	TRBJ1-2
ASSLTAPHSGGNTIY	TRBV6-6	TRBJ1-3
ASSLGDRVANEQF	TRBV5-1	TRBJ2-1
ASSALQGKQY	TRBV25-1	TRBJ2-7
ASSSSPLNEQF	TRBV7-9	TRBJ2-1
ASRAGTGPVGAF	TRBV13	TRBJ1-1
ASRQGMLAKNIQY	TRBV6-5	TRBJ2-4
ASSLDTGGGFSNQPQH	TRBV19	TRBJ1-5
ASSDLRSGGSYEQY	TRBV10-1	TRBJ2-7
ASSPTVNRVGNTIY	TRBV28	TRBJ1-3
ASSITGTSTYEQY	TRBV6-5	TRBJ2-7
ASSLAGGADTQY	TRBV28	TRBJ2-3
ASRERGGLMNTEAF	TRBV7-2	TRBJ1-1
AWRRTGADTQY	TRBV30	TRBJ2-3
ASLGAPGVGQPQH	TRBV28	TRBJ1-5
ASSQKDMTAPGNTQY	TRBV4-2	TRBJ2-3
ASSPKRTSGGTDTQY	TRBV4-2	TRBJ2-3
ASRRQGHPYEQY	TRBV6-5	TRBJ2-7
ASSYYRADTQY	TRBV6-6	TRBJ2-3
ASSVVGAYNEQF	TRBV9	TRBJ2-1
AISEPDRGPSYEQY	TRBV10-3	TRBJ2-7
ASSLFQGGQETQY	TRBV27	TRBJ2-5
ASSFYRDLNTEAF	TRBV28	TRBJ1-1
ASTPGGPETEAF	TRBV6-5	TRBJ1-1
ASRKSGASNTEAF	TRBV5-1	TRBJ1-1
ASSFGGAEAF	TRBV27	TRBJ1-1
ASSSNTGNSPLH	TRBV7-2	TRBJ1-6
ASSFLPAAGGKEAF	TRBV27	TRBJ1-1
ASSVGLAGASYNEQF	TRBV9	TRBJ2-1
AWGHQGMGYT	TRBV30	TRBJ1-2
ARSPRLVGRALNNEQF	TRBV5-3	TRBJ2-1
AILGRDSNYGYT	TRBV28	TRBJ1-2
ASSRTGMENTGELF	TRBV2	TRBJ2-2
ASSFSGDSSTDTQY	TRBV27	TRBJ2-3
ATSSEQGAYGYT	TRBV24-1	TRBJ1-2
ASSGIRDGSPSKNIQY	TRBV25-1	TRBJ2-4
ASSLKRFYEQY	TRBV27	TRBJ2-7
ASSSGVPNYGYT	TRBV19	TRBJ1-2
SAVRGFDYGYT	TRBV29-1	TRBJ1-2
ASSYRVLYTEAF	TRBV6-6	TRBJ1-1
ASSRGISGNTIY	TRBV5-1	TRBJ1-3